Shown below are 32 T cell receptor beta chains from a single sample sequenced in a study of Graves' ophthalmopathy and Graves' hyperthyroidism. TCR beta CDR3 amplification used RNA transcripts. HTBI-primed RT-PCR formed the first round, and a multiplex PCR formed the second. TCRdb re-called the multiplex PCR reads through MiXCR, storing one row per CDR3 protein. Of 350,000 to 450,000 distinct CDR3 sequences in the sample, approximately 20% were seen once. Sequencing was performed on peripheral blood. The receptors were gathered from a woman aged 18-30 years with Graves' ophthalmopathy.

This clonotype was observed at least ten times. V gene TRBV9 combines with J gene TRBJ1-5, with D possibly TRBD1 on 6 matching bases. V was cut by 0 bases and J by 6 bases, with 13 bases left in between. The CDR3 consists of 15 residues. Germline CDR1 is SGDLS and CDR2 is YYNGEE. This CDR3 is CASSVGGGVGQPQHF. CDR3 nucleotides: TGTGCCAGCAGCGTAGGGGGGGGCGTAGGTCAGCCCCAGCATTTT.

The gene calls are TRBV7-3 and TRBJ1-2; the D gene is possibly TRBD1 (5 bases). V lost 4 bases, J lost 5 bases, and 14 bases lay in between. From germline, CDR1 is SGHTA and CDR2 FQGTGA. The CDR3 is made up of 14 amino acids. The CDR3 bases are TGTGCCAGCAGCTCCTTAGGGGCGGGGTATGGCTACACCTTC. This sequence encodes CASSSLGAGYGYTF. The full variable domain, completed using reference TRBV7-3 and TRBJ1-2, is GAGVSQTPSNKVTEKGKYVELRCDPISGHTALYWYRQSLGQGPEFLIYFQGTGAADDSGLPNDRFFAVRPEGSVSTLKIQRTERGDSAVYLCASSSLGAGYGYTFGSGTRLTVV.

This clonotype was recorded many times. This rearrangement joins TRBV5-1 to TRBJ2-6, with D perhaps TRBD2 (6 bases). The CDR3 totals 14 residues. Germline V lookup: CDR1 SGHRS, CDR2 YFSETQ. V gave up 10 bases and J gave up 2 bases, with 13 bases separating them. The CDR3 protein is CASRGGAGANVLTF. The CDR3 DNA follows: TGCGCCTCCAGAGGAGGGGCTGGGGCCAACGTCCTGACTTTC.

This clonotype was picked up many times. CDR3 protein: CASSLLVRTGELFF. The CDR3, as DNA: TGTGCCAGCAGCCTGCTGGTGCGCACCGGGGAGCTGTTTTTT. The chain recombines TRBV7-8 with TRBJ2-2; unclear D gene. The CDR3 is 14 residues long. V gave up 5 bases and J gave up 4 bases, with 11 bases separating them. Germline CDR1 SGHVS, CDR2 FQNEAQ.

The rearrangement links TRBV5-6 to TRBJ1-2; TRBD1 might be the D (5 bases). Trimming stripped 0 bases from V and 4 bases from J, with 19 bases between. This CDR3 is 17 amino acids long. Per germline, CDR1 SGHDT and CDR2 YYEEEE. The CDR3 region is CASSLAVGTVLLYGYTF. CDR3 coding DNA: TGTGCCAGCAGCTTGGCGGTTGGGACGGTCCTCCTCTATGGCTACACCTTC.

This clonotype was counted at least ten times. This chain uses TRBV6-2 or TRBV6-3 with TRBJ1-1; TRBD1 matches 9 bases. The CDR3 sequence is 14 residues long. CDR1 is MNHEY and CDR2 is SVGEGT in the germline V gene. V shed 3 bases and J 8 bases; nucleotides not matched to a gene: 7. CDR3 bases: TGTGCCAGCAGTTATGACAGGGGGATCGGGGAAGCTTTCTTT. This gives the protein CASSYDRGIGEAFF.

This clonotype was seen a handful of times. This sequence joins TRBV11-2 and TRBJ2-7, with unresolved D. Trimming pared 6 bases from V and 8 bases from J, leaving 23 bases between. The CDR3 extends over 15 amino acids. The germline gives CDR1 SGHAT, CDR2 FQNNGV. Here the CDR3 reads CASRPGRGRISQQYF. The CDR3 coding sequence is TGTGCCAGCAGACCGGGCCGAGGACGGATTAGTCAGCAGTACTTC. The entire variable domain, with the rest obtained from reference TRBV11-2 and TRBJ2-7, is as follows: EAGVAQSPRYKIIEKRQSVAFWCNPISGHATLYWYQQILGQGPKLLIQFQNNGVVDDSQLPKDRFSAERLKGVDSTLKIQPAKLEDSAVYLCASRPGRGRISQQYFGPGTRLTVT.

V usage is TRBV6-1 and J usage is TRBJ2-2; TRBD2 might be the D (6 bases). Trimming took off 2 bases at V and 11 bases at J, with 15 bases between the two ends. Germline lookup yields CDR1 MNHNS and CDR2 SASEGT. The CDR3 is 14 residues long. The CDR3 loop reads CASSELGRGEELFF. CDR3 nucleotides: TGTGCCAGCAGTGAACTGGGACGCGGGGAAGAGCTGTTTTTT.

This chain connects TRBV11-2 to TRBJ2-7; tentatively, D is TRBD2 (6 bases). Germline V CDR1 and CDR2: SGHAT, FQNNGV. Trimming cost V 5 bases and J 3 bases, with 14 bases left between them. The length of the CDR3 is 14 residues. CDR3 nucleotide sequence: TGTGCCAGCAGCAACCGACTAGGGGTCTACGAGCAGTACTTC. This gives the protein CASSNRLGVYEQYF.

In its sample, this clonotype was seen many times. A much larger clonotype is one base distant, so this may be a read error. The CDR3 DNA reads as TGTGCCAGCAGTTACCCCTACGAGCAGTACTTC. The encoded protein is CASSYPYEQYF. The chain carries TRBV6-2 or TRBV6-3 and TRBJ2-7, with D unclear. The CDR3 covers 11 residues. V lost 2 bases and J lost 2, with 1 base in between. Per germline, CDR1 MNHEY and CDR2 SVGEGT.

This clonotype was counted ten times or more. V gene TRBV28 combines with J gene TRBJ1-5, with TRBD1 as a possible D gene (6 bases). The germline V gene has CDR1 MDHEN and CDR2 SYDVKM. The CDR3 runs 15 residues. V gave up 5 bases and J gave up 0 bases, with 11 bases separating them. In DNA form, the CDR3 reads TGTGCCAGCAGTGCCCGGACAGATAGCAATCAGCCCCAGCATTTT. It translates to CASSARTDSNQPQHF.

This clonotype was counted ten times or more. This chain connects TRBV19 to TRBJ1-1; tentative D call: TRBD1 (5 bases). The V end was cut by 6 bases, the J end by 0 bases, with 23 bases between. From germline, CDR1 is LNHDA and CDR2 SQIVND (reference sequence). The CDR3 is 18 residues long. CDR3 sequence: CASRQGRLRGSVNTEAFF. DNA for the CDR3: TGTGCCAGTAGGCAGGGACGGCTCAGAGGTTCGGTGAACACTGAAGCTTTCTTT.

The chain couples TRBV7-2 to TRBJ2-7, with 9 bases identical to TRBD2. CDR3 length: 15 residues. The trim removed 2 bases at V and 4 bases at J, leaving 6 bases unmatched. CDR1 and CDR2 (germline): SGHTA, FQGNSA. Written as DNA, the CDR3 is TGTGCCAGCAGCTTAAGCGGGGGGATTATGTACGAGCAGTACTTC. Amino acids: CASSLSGGIMYEQYF.

This clonotype was detected many times. The V gene is TRBV5-1, the J gene TRBJ2-7; no clear D. The V end was cut by 2 bases, the J end by 2 bases, with 20 bases between. CDR1 is SGHRS and CDR2 is YFSETQ in the germline V gene. This CDR3 is built from 17 residues. DNA for the CDR3: TGCGCCAGCAGCTTAAGTGATTTGGACGGATTCACCTACGAGCAGTACTTC. Translated: CASSLSDLDGFTYEQYF.

This clonotype was picked up many times. The V call is TRBV11-2, the J call TRBJ2-5; possible D gene TRBD2, 6 bases. The V and J ends lost 4 bases and 2 bases respectively, with 11 bases between them. CDR1 SGHAT and CDR2 FQNNGV come from the germline V gene. This CDR3 is built from 14 residues. CDR3 residues: CASSSTGEQETQYF. The CDR3 DNA sequence: TGTGCCAGCAGCTCAACGGGGGAACAAGAGACCCAGTACTTC.

The chain has TRBV6-1 and TRBJ2-7, with D unclear. The CDR3 sequence is 14 residues long. The V end was cut by 6 bases, the J end by 0 bases, with 12 bases between. Per germline, CDR1 MNHNS and CDR2 SASEGT. The CDR3 DNA reads as TGTGCCAGCAGATCGAGACCCACCTCCTACGAGCAGTACTTC. Protein: CASRSRPTSYEQYF.

V usage is TRBV27 and J usage is TRBJ2-7; D possibly corresponds to TRBD2 (6 bases). In germline, CDR1 is MNHEY, CDR2 SMNVEV (reference sequence). This CDR3 comprises 15 residues. Trimming left V 0 bases short and J 1 base short, with 10 bases between. The CDR3 reads CASSLSLALSYEQYF. The CDR3 coding sequence is TGTGCCAGCAGTTTATCACTAGCCCTATCCTACGAGCAGTACTTC.

This clonotype was seen a few times. The chain is built from TRBV2 and TRBJ2-5, with TRBD2 matching 9 bases. After removal of 5 bases from V and 5 bases from J, the junction contained 15 bases not matched to a gene. This CDR3 region has 17 residues. The V gene's germline CDR1 is SNHLY and CDR2 FYNNEI. CDR3 sequence reads: CASSPQAAGGPGETQYF. CDR3 nucleotide sequence: TGTGCCAGCAGTCCCCAGGCGGCGGGAGGGCCTGGGGAGACCCAGTACTTC. Full variable domain (missing parts from reference TRBV2 and TRBJ2-5): EPEVTQTPSHQVTQMGQEVILRCVPISNHLYFYWYRQILGQKVEFLVSFYNNEISEKSEIFDDQFSVERPDGSNFTLKIRSTKLEDSAMYFCASSPQAAGGPGETQYFGPGTRLLVL.

This clonotype has a count of ten or more. The V and J genes are TRBV6-2 or TRBV6-3 and TRBJ2-2; D ambiguous. CDR1 and CDR2 (germline): MNHEY, SVGEGT. The CDR3 runs 13 residues. Trimming left V 2 bases short and J 8 bases short, with 9 bases between. CDR3 DNA sequence: TGTGCCAGCAGTTACCCCAATCCGGGGGAGCTGTTTTTT. It codes for CASSYPNPGELFF.

V gene TRBV6-5 combines with J gene TRBJ2-7; 8 bases map to TRBD1. The trim removed 3 bases at V and 1 base at J, leaving 2 bases unmatched. The CDR3 is 14 amino acids. Germline values: CDR1 MNHEY, CDR2 SVGAGI. The CDR3 loop is CASSYTGGSYEQYF. DNA of the CDR3: TGTGCCAGCAGTTATACAGGGGGTTCCTACGAGCAGTACTTC.

The J gene is TRBJ2-5, the V gene TRBV20-1; 7 bases are shared with TRBD2. This CDR3 comprises 14 residues. The germline V gene has CDR1 DFQATT and CDR2 SNEGSKA (reference sequence). V was clipped by 7 bases and J by 5 bases; unmatched bases: 13. The CDR3 DNA follows: TGCAGTGGATTAGTGGGAGGGGTGGGGGAGACCCAGTACTTC. Translating it yields CSGLVGGVGETQYF.

The table lists this clonotype with many counts. This rearrangement joins TRBV6-1 to TRBJ1-5; D gene unclear. The germline CDR1 and CDR2 sequences are MNHNS and SASEGT. This CDR3 comprises 14 residues. V dropped 0 bases and J dropped 6 bases, with 9 bases sitting between them. CDR3 region: CASSEARTTQPQHF. For the CDR3, the DNA is TGTGCCAGCAGTGAAGCTCGGACCACTCAGCCCCAGCATTTT.

The gene calls are TRBV10-3 and TRBJ2-7, with TRBD1 matching over 7 bases. CDR3 length: 13 residues. CDR1 and CDR2 (germline): ENHRY, SYGVKD. V dropped 10 bases and J dropped 2; count of bases not matched to a gene: 8. The CDR3 DNA reads as TGTGCCACCGGAGACAGGGAGCCCTACGAGCAGTACTTC. Protein sequence: CATGDREPYEQYF.

This clonotype came up once. The chain links TRBV12-3 or TRBV12-4 to TRBJ1-1; no firm D call. The germline V and J ends were trimmed by 6 bases and 4 bases, with 6 bases remaining between them. The CDR3 runs 11 residues. This CDR3 is CASSVLTEAFF. DNA for the CDR3: TGTGCCAGCAGCGTGCTCACTGAAGCTTTCTTT.

This clonotype was counted at least ten times. The V and J genes are TRBV20-1 and TRBJ2-7; TRBD2 aligns across 11 bases. The V gene end was trimmed by 3 bases and the J gene end by 7 bases; junction bases not matched to a gene: 8. In germline, CDR1 is DFQATT, CDR2 SNEGSKA (reference sequence). This CDR3 is 14 amino acids long. The CDR3 protein is CSASFLAGGSEQYF. CDR3 coding DNA: TGCAGTGCTAGTTTCCTAGCGGGGGGTTCAGAGCAGTACTTC.

V is TRBV6-2 or TRBV6-3 and J is TRBJ1-6; TRBD1 aligns across 9 bases. The germline CDR1 and CDR2 sequences are MNHEY and SVGEGT. V gave up 4 bases and J gave up 8 bases; unmatched junction bases: 6. The CDR3 consists of 15 residues. This chain's CDR3 is CASSFPGQGYSPLHF. The CDR3 DNA sequence: TGTGCCAGCAGTTTCCCGGGACAGGGTTATTCACCCCTCCACTTT.

The sample holds many counts of this clonotype. V is TRBV12-3 or TRBV12-4 and J is TRBJ2-5; TRBD2 matches at 15 bases. The ends lost 5 bases at V and 3 bases at J; junction bases unmatched: 4. The CDR3 loop spans 16 amino acids. The CDR3 coding sequence is TGTGCCAGCAGTCAGGGACTAGCGGGAGGTGAAGAGACCCAGTACTTC. As protein: CASSQGLAGGEETQYF.

This clonotype occurred many times. The V and J genes are TRBV28 and TRBJ2-7; TRBD2 is a possible D gene (5 bases). V was pared by 7 bases and J by 6 bases, with 16 bases between. Germline values: CDR1 MDHEN, CDR2 SYDVKM. The CDR3 spans 13 residues. Written as DNA, the CDR3 is TGTGCCAGCACCTCTCGAAGGAGCGGCGAGCAGTACTTC. It translates to CASTSRRSGEQYF.

The rearrangement joins TRBV28 to TRBJ1-5; D remains unclear. Germline V CDR1 and CDR2: MDHEN, SYDVKM. V lost 8 bases to trimming and J lost 7 bases, with 12 bases between them. The CDR3 covers 12 residues. The CDR3 nucleotides read TGTGCCAGCCGAGATGTGGGGCAGCCCCAGCATTTT. Protein product: CASRDVGQPQHF.

This clonotype was detected ten times or more. The chain links TRBV24-1 to TRBJ2-5; a weak D match, TRBD2 (6 bases). Germline lookup yields CDR1 KGHDR and CDR2 SFDVKD. V lost 4 bases and J 2 bases, leaving 13 bases between the germline ends. The CDR3 sequence is 15 residues long. CDR3 residues: CATSESGRKQETQYF. CDR3 coding DNA: TGTGCCACCAGTGAGTCCGGGAGAAAACAAGAGACCCAGTACTTC.

This clonotype was detected ten times or more. The J gene is TRBJ2-5, the V gene TRBV28; D may be TRBD2 (5 bases). The CDR3 length is 15 residues. Germline lookup yields CDR1 MDHEN and CDR2 SYDVKM. V shed 4 bases and J shed 5 bases, with 17 bases lying between them. CDR3 sequence: CASSSTASRRETQYF. CDR3 DNA: TGTGCCAGCAGTTCCACCGCTAGTAGGAGGGAGACCCAGTACTTC.

Ten or more counts support this clonotype. This may arise from a read error, as a much more abundant clone is one base away. The rearrangement uses TRBV7-6 and TRBJ1-1, with D unresolved. This CDR3 spans 13 amino acids. The V and J ends lost 5 bases and 2 bases respectively, with 9 bases between them. CDR1 SGHVS and CDR2 FNYEAQ come from the germline V gene. The CDR3 DNA sequence: TGTGCCAGCAGCCTCGGGAATAACACTGAAGCTTTCTTT. Its translation is CASSLGNNTEAFF.